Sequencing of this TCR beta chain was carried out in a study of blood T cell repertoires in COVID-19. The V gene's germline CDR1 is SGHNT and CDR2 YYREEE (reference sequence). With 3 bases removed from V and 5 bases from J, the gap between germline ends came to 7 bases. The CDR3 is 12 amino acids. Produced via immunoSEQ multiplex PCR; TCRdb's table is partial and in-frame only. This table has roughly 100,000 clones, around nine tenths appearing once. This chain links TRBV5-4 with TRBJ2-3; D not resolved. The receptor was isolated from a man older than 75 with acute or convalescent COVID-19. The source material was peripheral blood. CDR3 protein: CASSSRKDTQYF. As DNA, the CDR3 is TGTGCCAGCAGCTCCCGTAAAGATACGCAGTATTTT. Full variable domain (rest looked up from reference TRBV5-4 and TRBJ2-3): ETGVTQSPTHLIKTRGQQVTLRCSSQSGHNTVSWYQQALGQGPQFIFQYYREEENGRGNFPPRFSGLQFPNYSSELNVNALELDDSALYLCASSSRKDTQYFGPGTRLTVL.